Following are 25 T cell receptor beta chains from one sample sequenced in a study of spatial heterogeneity in lung cancer. Time point specified: sample taken at primary tumor resection. MiXCR, applied by TCRdb to the 5' RACE reads, yields one record per CDR3 protein. The data show roughly 25,000 distinct CDR3 sequences, about 4.4% seen once. The sequences come from PBMCs, collected at surgery. The receptors come from a male donor with early-stage non-small cell lung cancer.

This clonotype was observed at least ten times. This chain uses TRBV28 with TRBJ2-1; weak D call: TRBD2 (6 bases). The CDR3 extends over 14 amino acids. Germline values: CDR1 MDHEN, CDR2 SYDVKM. The V end lost 6 bases, the J end lost 8 bases, and 17 bases lay between the germline ends. This chain's CDR3 is CASRRPPEGDEQFF. CDR3 coding DNA: TGTGCCAGCAGGCGACCCCCGGAGGGTGATGAGCAGTTCTTC.

This clonotype was recorded at least ten times. The genes are TRBV18 and TRBJ2-1; the match to TRBD2 covers 10 bases. Trimming at V came to 3 bases and at J to 9 bases, leaving 11 bases not matched to a gene. CDR3 length: 16 amino acids. The V gene's germline CDR1 is KGHSH and CDR2 LQKENI. The CDR3 nucleotides read TGTGCCAGCTCACCCCCGGCTAGCGGGAGCTGGGGTGAGCAGTTCTTC. This encodes CASSPPASGSWGEQFF.

This clonotype was seen ten or more times. The rearrangement uses TRBV7-2 and TRBJ2-2; 10 bases are shared with TRBD2. There are 16 residues in the CDR3. Germline trimming cut 5 bases from V and 6 bases from J; bases unmatched to any gene: 9. The germline V gene encodes CDR1 SGHTA and CDR2 FQGNSA. The CDR3 here is CASSVASGSRAGELFF. The DNA of the CDR3 is TGTGCCAGCAGCGTGGCTAGCGGGAGCCGGGCCGGGGAGCTGTTTTTT. The whole variable domain, filled in from reference TRBV7-2 and TRBJ2-2, reads GAGVSQSPSNKVTEKGKDVELRCDPISGHTALYWYRQSLGQGLEFLIYFQGNSAPDKSGLPSDRFSAERTGGSVSTLTIQRTQQEDSAVYLCASSVASGSRAGELFFGEGSRLTVL.

This clonotype was recorded many times. V is TRBV6-5 and J is TRBJ2-5; 9 nucleotides agree with TRBD1. Germline V gives CDR1 MNHEY, CDR2 SVGAGI. V gave up 5 bases and J gave up 4 bases; unmatched junction bases: 8. This CDR3 contains 15 residues. In DNA form, the CDR3 reads TGTGCCAGCAGTCGGAAACAGGGGGCAGGAGAGACCCAGTACTTC. Its translation is CASSRKQGAGETQYF.

The sample holds a few counts of this clonotype. The gene calls are TRBV14 and TRBJ1-1; 9 nucleotides agree with TRBD1. CDR1 is SGHDN, CDR2 FVKESK, per germline. This CDR3 comprises 13 residues. J lost 4 bases, V lost 4 bases, and 1 base had no gene match. CDR3 coding DNA: TGTGCCAGCAGCCTGGACAGGGGCACTGAAGCTTTCTTT. It codes for CASSLDRGTEAFF.

A few counts support this clonotype. This chain joins TRBV7-2 and TRBJ2-6; D might be TRBD1 or TRBD2, each matching 5 bases. Germline values: CDR1 SGHTA, CDR2 FQGNSA. V was trimmed by 5 bases and J by 2 bases, leaving 19 bases between them. The CDR3 is made up of 18 amino acids. CDR3 bases: TGTGCCAGCAGCCCTAAACCGAGAGGGGAACCTGGGGCCAACGTCCTGACTTTC. Its protein product is CASSPKPRGEPGANVLTF.

This clonotype was counted at least ten times. The chain has TRBV6-2 or TRBV6-3 and TRBJ2-7, with TRBD1 matching over 7 bases. The junction had 11 bases not matched to a gene; V was cut back by 4 bases and J by 5 bases. Germline V CDR1 and CDR2: MNHEY, SVGEGT. This CDR3 region has 15 residues. The DNA for the CDR3 is TGTGCCAGCAGTTCCCGACAGGGCGTGGCGGACGAGCAGTACTTC. Residues: CASSSRQGVADEQYF.

Ten or more counts support this clonotype. V is TRBV5-1 and J is TRBJ1-5; 7 bases line up with TRBD1. The CDR3 runs to 15 residues. J lost 3 bases, V lost 1 base, and 4 bases had no gene match. Germline loops: CDR1 SGHRS, CDR2 YFSETQ. The CDR3 bases are TGCGCCAGCAGCTTGACAGGGGCGATCAATCAGCCCCAGCATTTT. This encodes CASSLTGAINQPQHF.

This clonotype occurred many times. The V call is TRBV12-3 or TRBV12-4, the J call TRBJ2-2; D is undetermined. V shed 5 bases and J shed 0 bases, with 10 bases lying between them. The CDR3 runs to 15 residues. The CDR3 loop is CASSPRRTNTGELFF. The DNA for the CDR3 is TGTGCCAGCAGTCCCCGACGTACGAACACCGGGGAGCTGTTTTTT.

This clonotype was counted ten times or more. The rearrangement joins TRBV2 to TRBJ2-3, with D perhaps TRBD2 (6 bases). Germline loops: CDR1 SNHLY, CDR2 FYNNEI. CDR3 length equals 15 residues. V gave up 0 bases and J gave up 8 bases, with 15 bases separating them. In nucleotides, the CDR3 is TGTGCCAGCAGTGAAGCAACCTCGCGAGCGGGTACGCAGTATTTT. Translating it yields CASSEATSRAGTQYF.

This clonotype was seen at least ten times. The chain has TRBV9 and TRBJ2-5, with 8 bases lining up with TRBD2. CDR3 length: 14 amino acids. V was pared by 1 base and J by 7 bases, with 6 bases of the junction left unmatched. Germline V lookup: CDR1 SGDLS, CDR2 YYNGEE. The CDR3 reads CASSVRAGDRTQYF. CDR3 nucleotides: TGTGCCAGCAGCGTAAGAGCGGGGGACCGGACCCAGTACTTC.

This clonotype was observed many times. The CDR3 sequence is CASSLAGYPRLEDTQYF. The DNA of the CDR3 is TGTGCCAGCAGCTTGGCTGGCTATCCGAGGCTGGAGGATACGCAGTATTTT. The chain joins TRBV5-6 to TRBJ2-3; D gene unclear. This CDR3 comprises 17 residues. Germline-derived CDR1 and CDR2 are SGHDT and YYEEEE. Trimming took 0 bases from V and 6 from J, leaving 20 bases between them.

There are many counts of this clonotype. The chain carries TRBV27 and TRBJ2-5, with 7 positions matching TRBD2. Germline V gives CDR1 MNHEY, CDR2 SMNVEV (reference sequence). V lost 3 bases to trimming and J lost 5 bases; unmatched junction nucleotides: 3. The CDR3 has 13 residues. CDR3 protein: CASSFTAGETQYF. CDR3 in DNA: TGTGCCAGCAGTTTTACAGCGGGGGAGACCCAGTACTTC.

V is TRBV7-8 and J is TRBJ2-2; the D is unclear. The germline V gene has CDR1 SGHVS and CDR2 FQNEAQ. Trimming removed 3 bases from V and 0 bases from J, with 11 bases in between. This CDR3 spans 16 amino acids. Written as DNA, the CDR3 is TGTGCCAGCAGCTTTTGGCTGATATCGAACACCGGGGAGCTGTTTTTT. Amino acid sequence: CASSFWLISNTGELFF.

Ten or more counts support this clonotype. The rearrangement uses TRBV10-3 and TRBJ2-3; 12 positions agree with TRBD2. This CDR3 comprises 16 residues. With V trimmed by 3 bases and J by 5 bases, 6 bases remained unmatched. The germline gives CDR1 ENHRY, CDR2 SYGVKD. CDR3 residues: CAISERLAGEGDTQYF. In DNA form, the CDR3 reads TGTGCCATCAGTGAAAGACTAGCGGGGGAAGGAGATACGCAGTATTTT.

This clonotype was counted between two and nine times. The chain combines TRBV10-3 with TRBJ2-1; D gene ambiguous. Germline-derived CDR1 and CDR2 are ENHRY and SYGVKD. The CDR3 contains 14 residues. Between the trimmed V and J ends, which lost 0 bases and 10 bases, there was a span of 13 bases. The CDR3 coding sequence is TGTGCCATCAGTGAGTCGGTGCTCGCCCGCGAGCAGTTCTTC. It encodes CAISESVLAREQFF.

In its sample, this clonotype was seen many times. This chain's CDR3 is CASCNRQGASTDTQYF. The DNA for the CDR3 is TGTGCCAGCTGCAATAGACAGGGGGCAAGCACAGATACGCAGTATTTT. The V gene is TRBV28, the J gene TRBJ2-3; 10 positions agree with TRBD1. In germline, CDR1 is MDHEN, CDR2 SYDVKM. The CDR3 contains 16 residues. The ends lost 8 bases at V and 0 bases at J; junction bases unmatched: 8.

The chain is built from TRBV18 and TRBJ2-5, with D maybe TRBD1 (6 bases). Trimming left V 0 bases short and J 2 bases short, with 10 bases between. This CDR3 comprises 15 residues. CDR1 and CDR2 (germline): KGHSH, LQKENI. As DNA, the CDR3 is TGTGCCAGCTCACCACCCGGGACACCTCAAGAGACCCAGTACTTC. It translates to CASSPPGTPQETQYF.

This clonotype came up many times. The chain has TRBV4-2 and TRBJ2-1; a weak D match, TRBD1 (6 bases). The CDR3 extends over 14 amino acids. Germline V CDR1 and CDR2: LGHNA, YNFKEQ. V shed 2 bases and J shed 7 bases, with 12 bases lying between them. The CDR3 is CASSQPQGLNEQFF. Written as DNA, the CDR3 is TGTGCCAGCAGCCAACCACAGGGTCTGAATGAGCAGTTCTTC.

This clonotype was counted at least ten times. The rearrangement links TRBV28 to TRBJ1-2; 9 bases are a match to TRBD1. The length of the CDR3 is 13 residues. Germline V gene data show CDR1 as MDHEN and CDR2 as SYDVKM. J gave up 7 bases and V 6 bases, and 6 bases lay outside the gene matches. The CDR3 DNA is TGTGCCAGCAGGGGAACAGGGGGCGTTGGCTACACCTTC. Protein: CASRGTGGVGYTF.

Ten or more counts support this clonotype. The rearrangement uses TRBV7-2 and TRBJ2-2; no firm D call. The CDR3 contains 14 residues. Germline CDR1 SGHTA, CDR2 FQGNSA. Deletions cut 3 bases from V and 4 bases from J, with 9 bases between. This CDR3 reads CASSLALATGELFF. CDR3 nucleotides: TGTGCCAGCAGCTTGGCCCTTGCCACCGGGGAGCTGTTTTTT.

At least ten counts were recorded for this clonotype. This rearrangement joins TRBV7-9 to TRBJ1-6; perhaps TRBD1 as D (6 bases). The germline V gene has CDR1 SEHNR and CDR2 FQNEAQ (reference sequence). The CDR3 totals 14 residues. Trimming left V 3 bases short and J 10 bases short, with 13 bases between. The CDR3 DNA reads TGTGCCAGCAGCTTTGGTCAGGGGTGGTCACCCCTCCACTTT. This translates into CASSFGQGWSPLHF.

At least ten counts were recorded for this clonotype. The J gene is TRBJ2-7, the V gene TRBV6-5; weak D call: TRBD2 (6 bases). CDR3 length: 14 amino acids. In germline, CDR1 is MNHEY, CDR2 SVGAGI. Trimming cost V 6 bases and J 4 bases, with 16 bases left between them. CDR3 DNA: TGTGCCAGCAGCGACACGGGGGACTTATACGAGCAGTACTTC. As protein: CASSDTGDLYEQYF.

Many counts were recorded for this clonotype. The chain recombines TRBV28 with TRBJ2-7, with D uncertain. Trimming took 5 bases from V and 4 from J, leaving 12 bases between them. This CDR3 is 13 amino acids long. Germline V gene data show CDR1 as MDHEN and CDR2 as SYDVKM. The CDR3 sequence is CASSPYRRYEQYF. As DNA, the CDR3 is TGTGCCAGCAGTCCCTACCGTCGGTACGAGCAGTACTTC. Supplemented by reference TRBV28 and TRBJ2-7, the full variable domain reads DVKVTQSSRYLVKRTGEKVFLECVQDMDHENMFWYRQDPGLGLRLIYFSYDVKMKEKGDIPEGYSVSREKKERFSLILESASTNQTSMYLCASSPYRRYEQYFGPGTRLTVT.

This clonotype has at least ten counts. This rearrangement joins TRBV30 to TRBJ2-5; D gene ambiguous. This CDR3 has 11 residues. The germline CDR1 and CDR2 sequences are GTSNPN and SVGIG (reference sequence). V was clipped by 0 bases and J by 5 bases, with 4 bases between them. The CDR3 loop reads CAWSVQETQYF. The CDR3 nucleotides read TGTGCCTGGAGTGTACAGGAGACCCAGTACTTC.